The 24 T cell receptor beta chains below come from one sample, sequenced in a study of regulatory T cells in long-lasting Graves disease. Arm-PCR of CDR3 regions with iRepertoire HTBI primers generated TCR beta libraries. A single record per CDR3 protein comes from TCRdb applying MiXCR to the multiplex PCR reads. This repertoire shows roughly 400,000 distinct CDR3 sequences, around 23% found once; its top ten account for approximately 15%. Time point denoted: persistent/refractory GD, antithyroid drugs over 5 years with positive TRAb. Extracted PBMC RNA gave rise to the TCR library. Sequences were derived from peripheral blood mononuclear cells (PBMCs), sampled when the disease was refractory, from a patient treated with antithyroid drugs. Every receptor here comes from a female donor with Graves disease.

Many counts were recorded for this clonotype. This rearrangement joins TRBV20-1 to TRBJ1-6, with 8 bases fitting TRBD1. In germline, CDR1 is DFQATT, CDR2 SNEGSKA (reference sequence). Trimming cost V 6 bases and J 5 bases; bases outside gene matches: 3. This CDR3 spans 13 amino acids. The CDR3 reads CSAQGENNSPLHF. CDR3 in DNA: TGCAGTGCACAGGGGGAGAATAATTCACCCCTCCACTTT.

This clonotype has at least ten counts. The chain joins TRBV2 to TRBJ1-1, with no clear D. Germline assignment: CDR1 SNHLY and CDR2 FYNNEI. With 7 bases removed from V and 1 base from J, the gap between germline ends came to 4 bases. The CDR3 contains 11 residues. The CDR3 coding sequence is TGTGCCAGCAAGTGGAACACTGAAGCTTTCTTT. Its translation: CASKWNTEAFF.

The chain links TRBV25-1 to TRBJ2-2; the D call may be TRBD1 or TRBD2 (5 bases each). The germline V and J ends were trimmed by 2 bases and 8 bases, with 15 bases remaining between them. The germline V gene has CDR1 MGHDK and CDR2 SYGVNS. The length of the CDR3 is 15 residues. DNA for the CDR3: TGTGCCAGCAGTGAAGTAAGGGGACCGGCTGGGGAGCTGTTTTTT. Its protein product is CASSEVRGPAGELFF.

CDR3 protein: CASTSPETSGYNEQFF. The DNA for the CDR3 is TGTGCCAGCACCTCTCCTGAAACGTCGGGATACAATGAGCAGTTCTTC. J is TRBJ2-1 and V is TRBV7-9; D is perhaps TRBD2 (5 bases). This CDR3 spans 16 amino acids. The V and J ends lost 7 bases and 4 bases respectively, with 20 bases between them. Germline CDR1 and CDR2: SEHNR and FQNEAQ (reference sequence).

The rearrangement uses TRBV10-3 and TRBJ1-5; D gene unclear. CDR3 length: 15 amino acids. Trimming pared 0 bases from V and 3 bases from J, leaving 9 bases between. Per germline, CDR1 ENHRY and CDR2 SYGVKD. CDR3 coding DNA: TGTGCCATCAGTGAGTCTGGCGATTACAATCAGCCCCAGCATTTT. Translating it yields CAISESGDYNQPQHF.

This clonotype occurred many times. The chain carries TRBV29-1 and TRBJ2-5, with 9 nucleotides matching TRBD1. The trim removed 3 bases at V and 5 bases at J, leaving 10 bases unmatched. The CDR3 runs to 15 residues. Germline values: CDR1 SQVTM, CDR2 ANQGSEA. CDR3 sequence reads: CSVDGDRDNYETQYF. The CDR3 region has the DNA TGCAGCGTTGATGGGGACAGGGACAATTACGAGACCCAGTACTTC.

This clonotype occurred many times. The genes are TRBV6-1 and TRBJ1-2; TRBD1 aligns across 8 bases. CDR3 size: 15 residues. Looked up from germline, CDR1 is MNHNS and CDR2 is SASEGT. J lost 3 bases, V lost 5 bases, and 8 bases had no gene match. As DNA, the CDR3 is TGTGCCAGCAGTCGGGGACAGGCAACTTACTATGGCTACACCTTC. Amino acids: CASSRGQATYYGYTF.

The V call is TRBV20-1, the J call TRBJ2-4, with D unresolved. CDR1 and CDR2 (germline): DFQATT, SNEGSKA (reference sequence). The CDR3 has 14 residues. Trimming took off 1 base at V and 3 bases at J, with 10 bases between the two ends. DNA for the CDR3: TGCAGTGCTAGAGCCCCGGATGGCAAAAACATTCAGTACTTC. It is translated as CSARAPDGKNIQYF.

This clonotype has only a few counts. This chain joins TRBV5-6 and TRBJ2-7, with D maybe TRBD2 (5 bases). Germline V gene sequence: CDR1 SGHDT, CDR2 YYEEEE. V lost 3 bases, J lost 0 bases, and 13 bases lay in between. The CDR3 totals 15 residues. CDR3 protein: CASSSLSGSSYEQYF. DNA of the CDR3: TGTGCCAGCAGCTCACTAAGCGGAAGCTCCTACGAGCAGTACTTC.

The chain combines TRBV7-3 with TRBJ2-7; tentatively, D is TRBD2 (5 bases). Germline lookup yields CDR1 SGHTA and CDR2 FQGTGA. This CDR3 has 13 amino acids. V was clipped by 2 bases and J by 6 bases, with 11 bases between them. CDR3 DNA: TGTGCCAGCAGCTTACGACCGGCGGGCGAGCAGTACTTC. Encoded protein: CASSLRPAGEQYF.

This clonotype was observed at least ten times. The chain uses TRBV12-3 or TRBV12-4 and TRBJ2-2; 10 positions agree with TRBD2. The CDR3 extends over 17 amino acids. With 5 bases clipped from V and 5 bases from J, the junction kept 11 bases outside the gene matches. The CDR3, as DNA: TGTGCCAGCAGTCGGACCCTAGCGGGAGTTGGAACCGGGGAGCTGTTTTTT. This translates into CASSRTLAGVGTGELFF.

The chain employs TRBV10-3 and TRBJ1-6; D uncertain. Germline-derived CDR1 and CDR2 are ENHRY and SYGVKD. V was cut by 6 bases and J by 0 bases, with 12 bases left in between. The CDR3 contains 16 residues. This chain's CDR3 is CAIRGSPSSYNSPLHF. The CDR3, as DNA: TGTGCCATCAGGGGCAGTCCAAGCTCCTATAATTCACCCCTCCACTTT.

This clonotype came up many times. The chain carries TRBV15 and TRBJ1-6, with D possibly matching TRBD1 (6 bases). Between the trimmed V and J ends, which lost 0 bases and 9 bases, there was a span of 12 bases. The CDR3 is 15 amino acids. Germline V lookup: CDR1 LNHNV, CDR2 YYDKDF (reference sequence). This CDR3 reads CATSREGVGASPLHF. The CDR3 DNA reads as TGTGCCACCAGCAGAGAGGGAGTGGGGGCTTCACCCCTCCACTTT. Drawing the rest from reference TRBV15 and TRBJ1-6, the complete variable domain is DAMVIQNPRYQVTQFGKPVTLSCSQTLNHNVMYWYQQKSSQAPKLLFHYYDKDFNNEADTPDNFQSRRPNTSFCFLDIRSPGLGDTAMYLCATSREGVGASPLHFGNGTRLTVT.

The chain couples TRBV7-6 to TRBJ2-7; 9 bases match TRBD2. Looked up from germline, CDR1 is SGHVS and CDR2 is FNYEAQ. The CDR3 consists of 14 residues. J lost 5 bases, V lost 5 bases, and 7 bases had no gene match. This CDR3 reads CASSIGAGGDEQYF. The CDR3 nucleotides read TGTGCCAGCAGCATAGGGGCGGGGGGGGACGAGCAGTACTTC.

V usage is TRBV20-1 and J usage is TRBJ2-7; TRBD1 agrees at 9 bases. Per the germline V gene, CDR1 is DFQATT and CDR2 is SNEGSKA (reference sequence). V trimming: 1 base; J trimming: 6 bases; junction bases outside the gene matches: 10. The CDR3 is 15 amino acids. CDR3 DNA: TGCAGTGCTAGAGTTTCCGGACAGGGGATTCGCGAGCAGTACTTC. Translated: CSARVSGQGIREQYF.

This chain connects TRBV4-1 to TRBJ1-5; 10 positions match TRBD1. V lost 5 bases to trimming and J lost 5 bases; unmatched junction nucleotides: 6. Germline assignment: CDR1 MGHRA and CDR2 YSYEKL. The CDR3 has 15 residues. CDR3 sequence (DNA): TGCGCCAGCAGCTTCGGGACAGGGGAGGATCAGCCCCAGCATTTT. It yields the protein CASSFGTGEDQPQHF.

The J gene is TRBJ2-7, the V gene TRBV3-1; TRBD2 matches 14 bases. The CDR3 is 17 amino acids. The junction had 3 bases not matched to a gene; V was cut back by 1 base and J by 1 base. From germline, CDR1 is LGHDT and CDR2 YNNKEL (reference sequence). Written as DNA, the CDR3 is TGTGCCAGCAGCCAAGGACTAGCGGGAGGGTGGTCCTACGAGCAGTACTTC. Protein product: CASSQGLAGGWSYEQYF.

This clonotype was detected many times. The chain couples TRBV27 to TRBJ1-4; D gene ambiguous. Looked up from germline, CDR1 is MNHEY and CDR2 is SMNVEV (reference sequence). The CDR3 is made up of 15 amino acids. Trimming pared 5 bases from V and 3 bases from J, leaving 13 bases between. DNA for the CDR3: TGTGCCAGCAGTCCCCGGACTGGAGCTAATGAAAAACTGTTTTTT. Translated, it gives CASSPRTGANEKLFF.

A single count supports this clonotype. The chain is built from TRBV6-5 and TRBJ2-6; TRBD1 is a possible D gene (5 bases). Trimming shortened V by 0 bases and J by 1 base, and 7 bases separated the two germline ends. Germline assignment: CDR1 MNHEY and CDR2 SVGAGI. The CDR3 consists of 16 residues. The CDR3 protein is CASSYSSGSGANVLTF. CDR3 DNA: TGTGCCAGCAGTTACTCCTCAGGGTCTGGGGCCAACGTCCTGACTTTC.

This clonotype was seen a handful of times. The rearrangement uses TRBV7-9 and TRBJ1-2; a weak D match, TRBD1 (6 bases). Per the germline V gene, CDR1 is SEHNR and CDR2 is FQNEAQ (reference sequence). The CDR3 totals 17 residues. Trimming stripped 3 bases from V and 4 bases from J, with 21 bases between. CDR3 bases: TGTGCCAGCAGCTTCCCCTTCCGACAGGACGTAGGCTATGGCTACACCTTC. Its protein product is CASSFPFRQDVGYGYTF.

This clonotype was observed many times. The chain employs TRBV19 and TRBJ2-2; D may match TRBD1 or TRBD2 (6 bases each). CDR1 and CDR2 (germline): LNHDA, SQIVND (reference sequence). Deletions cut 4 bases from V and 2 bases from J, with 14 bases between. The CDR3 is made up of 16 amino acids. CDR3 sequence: CASSTPGGTNTGELFF. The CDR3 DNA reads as TGTGCCAGTAGTACCCCGGGCGGGACAAACACCGGGGAGCTGTTTTTT.

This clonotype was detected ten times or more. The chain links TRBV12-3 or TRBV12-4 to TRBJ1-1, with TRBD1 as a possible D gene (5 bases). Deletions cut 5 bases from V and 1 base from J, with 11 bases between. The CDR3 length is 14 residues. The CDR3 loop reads CASSPRQPNTEAFF. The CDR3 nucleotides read TGTGCCAGCAGTCCCCGACAGCCGAACACTGAAGCTTTCTTT.

The DNA of the CDR3 is TGTGCCAGCAGCCCCCAAGGCAGGGCGAACACCGGGGAGCTGTTTTTT. Protein: CASSPQGRANTGELFF. The chain joins TRBV4-2 to TRBJ2-2, with D tentatively TRBD1 (5 bases). Trimming left V 4 bases short and J 0 bases short, with 12 bases between. This CDR3 is built from 16 residues. Per the germline V gene, CDR1 is LGHNA and CDR2 is YNFKEQ.

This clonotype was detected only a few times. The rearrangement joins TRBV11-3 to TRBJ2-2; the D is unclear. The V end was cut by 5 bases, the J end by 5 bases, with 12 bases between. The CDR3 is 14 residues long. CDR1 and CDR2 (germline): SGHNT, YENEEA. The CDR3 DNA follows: TGTGCCAGCAGCCCCGCGGCGGCGACCGGGGAGCTGTTTTTT. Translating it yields CASSPAAATGELFF. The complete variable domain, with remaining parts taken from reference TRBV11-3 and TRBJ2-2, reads EAGVVQSPRYKIIEKKQPVAFWCNPISGHNTLYWYLQNLGQGPELLIRYENEEAVDDSQLPKDRFSAERLKGVDSTLKIQPAELGDSAVYLCASSPAAATGELFFGEGSRLTVL.